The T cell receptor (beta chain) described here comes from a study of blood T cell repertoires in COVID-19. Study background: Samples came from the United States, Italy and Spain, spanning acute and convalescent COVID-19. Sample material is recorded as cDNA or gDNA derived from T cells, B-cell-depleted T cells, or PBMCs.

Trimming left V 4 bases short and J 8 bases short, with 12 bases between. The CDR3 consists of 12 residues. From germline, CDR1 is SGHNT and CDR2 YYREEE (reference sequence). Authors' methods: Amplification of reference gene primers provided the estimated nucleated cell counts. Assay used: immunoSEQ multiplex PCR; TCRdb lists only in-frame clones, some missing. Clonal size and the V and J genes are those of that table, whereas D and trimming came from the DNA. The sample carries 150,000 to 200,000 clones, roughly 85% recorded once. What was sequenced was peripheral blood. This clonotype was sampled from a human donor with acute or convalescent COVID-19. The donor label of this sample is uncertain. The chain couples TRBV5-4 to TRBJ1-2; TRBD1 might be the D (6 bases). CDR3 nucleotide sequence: TGTGCCAGCAGCCCAGGGGCATCGGGCTACACCTTC. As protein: CASSPGASGYTF. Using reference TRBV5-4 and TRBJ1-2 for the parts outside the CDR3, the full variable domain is ETGVTQSPTHLIKTRGQQVTLRCSSQSGHNTVSWYQQALGQGPQFIFQYYREEENGRGNFPPRFSGLQFPNYSSELNVNALELDDSALYLCASSPGASGYTFGSGTRLTVV.